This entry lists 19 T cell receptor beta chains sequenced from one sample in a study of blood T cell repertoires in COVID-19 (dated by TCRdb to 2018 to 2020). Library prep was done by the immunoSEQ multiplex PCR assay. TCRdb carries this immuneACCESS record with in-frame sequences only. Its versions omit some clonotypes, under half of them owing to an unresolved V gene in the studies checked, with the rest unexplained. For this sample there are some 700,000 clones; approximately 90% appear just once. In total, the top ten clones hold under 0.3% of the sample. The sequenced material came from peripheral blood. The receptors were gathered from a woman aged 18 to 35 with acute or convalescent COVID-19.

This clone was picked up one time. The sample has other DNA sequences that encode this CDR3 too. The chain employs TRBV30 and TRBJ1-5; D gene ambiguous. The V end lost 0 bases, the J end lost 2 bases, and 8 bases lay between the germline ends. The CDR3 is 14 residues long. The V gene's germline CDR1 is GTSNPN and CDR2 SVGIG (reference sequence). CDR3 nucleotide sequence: TGTGCCTGGAGTGTGGTCGGGGGCAATCAGCCCCAGCATTTT. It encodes CAWSVVGGNQPQHF.

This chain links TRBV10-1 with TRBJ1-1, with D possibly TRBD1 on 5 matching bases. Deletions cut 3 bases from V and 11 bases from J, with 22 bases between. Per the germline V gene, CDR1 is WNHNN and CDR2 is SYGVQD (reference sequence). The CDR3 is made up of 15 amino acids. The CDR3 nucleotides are TGCGCCAGCAGTGACTACGAGAGGACAAGTCCTTGGGCTTTCTTT. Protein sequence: CASSDYERTSPWAFF.

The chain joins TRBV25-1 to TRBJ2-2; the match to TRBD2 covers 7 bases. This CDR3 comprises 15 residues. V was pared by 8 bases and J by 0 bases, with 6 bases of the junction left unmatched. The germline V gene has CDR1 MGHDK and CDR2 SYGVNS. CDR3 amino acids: CASRSGIANTGELFF. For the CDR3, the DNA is TGTGCCAGCCGAAGCGGGATCGCGAACACCGGGGAGCTGTTTTTT.

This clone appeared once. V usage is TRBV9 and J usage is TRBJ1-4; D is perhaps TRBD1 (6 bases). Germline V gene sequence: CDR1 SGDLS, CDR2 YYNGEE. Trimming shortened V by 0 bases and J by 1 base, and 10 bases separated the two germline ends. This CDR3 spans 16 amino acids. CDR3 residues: CASSVVPQGTNEKLFF. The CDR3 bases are TGTGCCAGCAGCGTAGTGCCACAGGGAACTAATGAAAAACTGTTTTTT. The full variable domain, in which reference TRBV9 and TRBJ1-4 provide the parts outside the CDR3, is DSGVTQTPKHLITATGQRVTLRCSPRSGDLSVYWYQQSLDQGLQFLIQYYNGEERAKGNILERFSAQQFPDLHSELNLSSLELGDSALYFCASSVVPQGTNEKLFFGSGTQLSVL.

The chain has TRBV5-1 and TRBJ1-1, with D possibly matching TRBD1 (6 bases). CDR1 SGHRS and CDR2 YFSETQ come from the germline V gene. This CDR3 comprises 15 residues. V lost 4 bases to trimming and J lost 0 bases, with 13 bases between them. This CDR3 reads CASSLMGHLNTEAFF. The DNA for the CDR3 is TGCGCCAGCAGCCTAATGGGACATTTGAACACTGAAGCTTTCTTT.

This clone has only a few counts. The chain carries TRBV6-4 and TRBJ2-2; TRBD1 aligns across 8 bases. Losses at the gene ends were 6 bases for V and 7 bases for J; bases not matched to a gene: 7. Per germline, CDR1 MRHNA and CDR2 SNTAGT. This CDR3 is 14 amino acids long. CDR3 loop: CASREDREGGELFF. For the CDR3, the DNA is TGTGCCAGCAGGGAGGACAGGGAAGGCGGGGAGCTGTTTTTT.

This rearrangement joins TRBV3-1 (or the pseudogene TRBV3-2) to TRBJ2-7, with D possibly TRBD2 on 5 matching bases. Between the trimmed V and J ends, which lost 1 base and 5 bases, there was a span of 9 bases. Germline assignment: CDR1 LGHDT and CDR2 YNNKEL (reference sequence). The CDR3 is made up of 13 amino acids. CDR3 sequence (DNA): TGTGCCAGCAGCCAAGTTGCCGGGGACGAGCAGTACTTC. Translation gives CASSQVAGDEQYF.

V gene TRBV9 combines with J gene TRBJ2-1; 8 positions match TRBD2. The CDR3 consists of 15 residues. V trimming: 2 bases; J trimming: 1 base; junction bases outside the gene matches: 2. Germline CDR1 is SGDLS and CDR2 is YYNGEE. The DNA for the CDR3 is TGTGCCAGCAGCGTTGGGACTAGTTCCTACAATGAGCAGTTCTTC. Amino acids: CASSVGTSSYNEQFF.

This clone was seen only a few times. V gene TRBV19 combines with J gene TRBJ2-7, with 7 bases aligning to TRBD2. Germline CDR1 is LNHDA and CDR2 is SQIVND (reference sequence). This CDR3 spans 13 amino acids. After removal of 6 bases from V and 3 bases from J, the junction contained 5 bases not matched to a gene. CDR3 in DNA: TGTGCCAGTAGCAGCGGGGCTTTCTACGAGCAGTACTTC. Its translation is CASSSGAFYEQYF.

CDR3 region: CASSQAGGWIVNTEAFF. CDR3 DNA: TGTGCCAGCAGCCAGGCAGGGGGATGGATAGTGAACACTGAAGCTTTCTTT. V is TRBV14 and J is TRBJ1-1; the match to TRBD1 covers 7 bases. Germline CDR1 SGHDN, CDR2 FVKESK. The trim removed 3 bases at V and 0 bases at J, leaving 10 bases unmatched. CDR3 length: 17 residues.

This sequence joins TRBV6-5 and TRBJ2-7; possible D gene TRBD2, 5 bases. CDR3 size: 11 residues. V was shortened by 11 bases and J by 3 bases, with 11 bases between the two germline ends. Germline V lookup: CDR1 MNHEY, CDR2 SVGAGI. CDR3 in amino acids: CAVTRDYEQYF. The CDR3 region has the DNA TGTGCCGTCACCCGGGACTACGAGCAGTACTTC.

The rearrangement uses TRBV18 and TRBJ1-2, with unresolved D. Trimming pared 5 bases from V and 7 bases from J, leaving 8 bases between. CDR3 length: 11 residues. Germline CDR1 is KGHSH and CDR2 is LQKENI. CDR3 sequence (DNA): TGTGCCAGCTCAACCGGGGTTGGCTACACCTTC. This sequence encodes CASSTGVGYTF.

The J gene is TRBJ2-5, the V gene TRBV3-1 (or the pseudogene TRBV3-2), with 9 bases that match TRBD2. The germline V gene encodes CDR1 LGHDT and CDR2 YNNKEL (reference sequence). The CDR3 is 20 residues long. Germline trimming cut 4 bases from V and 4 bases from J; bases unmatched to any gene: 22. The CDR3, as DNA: TGTGCCAGCAGCCCCGGCTGGGGGGGACTAGCAATAGGCCAGGGAGAGACCCAGTACTTC. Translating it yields CASSPGWGGLAIGQGETQYF.

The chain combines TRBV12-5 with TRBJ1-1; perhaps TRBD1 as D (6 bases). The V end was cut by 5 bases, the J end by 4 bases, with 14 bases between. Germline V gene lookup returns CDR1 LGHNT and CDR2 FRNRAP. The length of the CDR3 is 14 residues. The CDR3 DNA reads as TGTGCTAGTGGTCTAGGGGAGGGGGGCACTGAAGCTTTCTTT. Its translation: CASGLGEGGTEAFF.

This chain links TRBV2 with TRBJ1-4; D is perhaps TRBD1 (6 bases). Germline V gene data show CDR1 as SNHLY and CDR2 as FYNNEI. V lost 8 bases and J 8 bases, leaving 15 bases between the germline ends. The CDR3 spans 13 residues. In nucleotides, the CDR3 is TGTGCCAGCTGGACAGCTCGAAGGGAAAAACTGTTTTTT. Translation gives CASWTARREKLFF.

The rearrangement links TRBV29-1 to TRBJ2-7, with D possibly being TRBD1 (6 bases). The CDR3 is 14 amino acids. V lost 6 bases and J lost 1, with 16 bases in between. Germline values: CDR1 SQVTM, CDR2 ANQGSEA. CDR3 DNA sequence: TGCAGCGTCGCTCCGACAGGAACTTCCTACGAGCAGTACTTC. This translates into CSVAPTGTSYEQYF.

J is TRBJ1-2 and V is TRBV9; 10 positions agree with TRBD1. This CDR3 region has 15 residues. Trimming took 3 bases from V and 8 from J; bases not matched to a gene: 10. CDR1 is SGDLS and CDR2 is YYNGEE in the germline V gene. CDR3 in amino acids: CASSADFGQGGGYTF. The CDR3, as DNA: TGTGCCAGCAGCGCCGACTTCGGACAGGGGGGAGGCTACACCTTC.

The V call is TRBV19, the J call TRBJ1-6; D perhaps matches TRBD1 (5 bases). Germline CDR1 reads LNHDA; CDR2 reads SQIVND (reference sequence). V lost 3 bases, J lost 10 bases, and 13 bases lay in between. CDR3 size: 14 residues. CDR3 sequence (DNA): TGTGCCAGTAGTATCCCCGGGAGGGGATCACCCCTCCACTTT. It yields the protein CASSIPGRGSPLHF.

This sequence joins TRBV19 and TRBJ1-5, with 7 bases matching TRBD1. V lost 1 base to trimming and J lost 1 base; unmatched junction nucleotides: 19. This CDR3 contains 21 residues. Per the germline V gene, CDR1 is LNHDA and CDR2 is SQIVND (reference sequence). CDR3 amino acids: CASSIGEVGRGVPTSNQPQHF. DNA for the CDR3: TGTGCCAGTAGTATAGGTGAAGTGGGCAGGGGGGTTCCCACAAGCAATCAGCCCCAGCATTTT.